This T cell receptor beta chain appears in the sequencing data of a study of T cells in Graves' hyperthyroidism and ophthalmopathy. The study, taken as a whole, reports: Ophthalmopathy, which appeared later, was predicted by the model a median about 6 months before onset. In simple terms, a model built on 13 V-J features told ophthalmopathy apart from stable hyperthyroidism.

Over 18 months, lack of ophthalmopathy progression marked Graves' hyperthyroidism as stable. This clonotype was counted ten times or more. The antigen remains undetermined. The TCR beta CDR3 regions underwent amplification using RNA transcripts as the source. The HTBI set primed first-round TCR CDR3 RT-PCR. TCRdb used MiXCR to reprocess the multiplex PCR reads, holding one entry per CDR3 protein. Of hundreds of thousands of distinct CDR3 sequences in the sample, 35% to 55% were seen once. V was trimmed by 3 bases and J by 0 bases, leaving 17 bases between them. CDR1 and CDR2 from the germline V gene are SQVTM and ANQGSEA. This CDR3 is built from 16 residues.

This rearrangement joins TRBV29-1 to TRBJ1-2; weak D call: TRBD1 (6 bases). The clonotype was recovered from a woman aged 18-29 years with Graves' hyperthyroidism. The sample consisted of peripheral blood or thyroid tissue (not recorded which). Here the CDR3 DNA reads TGCAGCGTTGATGGGGGGGCCCGAGGAGCTAACTATGGCTACACCTTC. It yields the protein CSVDGGARGANYGYTF.